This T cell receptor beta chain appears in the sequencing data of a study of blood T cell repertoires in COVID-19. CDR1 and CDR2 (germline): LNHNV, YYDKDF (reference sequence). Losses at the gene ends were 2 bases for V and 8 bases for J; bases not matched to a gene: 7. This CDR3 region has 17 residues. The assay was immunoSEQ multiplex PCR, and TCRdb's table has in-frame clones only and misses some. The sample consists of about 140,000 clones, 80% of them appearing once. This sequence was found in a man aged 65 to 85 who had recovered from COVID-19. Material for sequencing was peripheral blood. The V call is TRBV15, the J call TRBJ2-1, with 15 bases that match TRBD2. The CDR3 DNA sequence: TGTGCCACCAGCAGATCGGGACTAGCGGGAGGTTGGGATGAGCAGTTCTTC. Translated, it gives CATSRSGLAGGWDEQFF.